The rows below give T cell receptor beta chains drawn from one sample of a study of OX40 agonist ivuxolimab in advanced cancers. TCRdb's copy holds only in-frame clones and misses some; the assay was immunoSEQ multiplex PCR. The table records more than 9,500 clones, under 90% of them present only once. The sequenced sample was CD4+ or CD8+ T cells sorted from blood, obtained in a trial of the OX40 agonist ivuxolimab. These receptors all stem from an adult with an advanced solid tumor such as melanoma, head and neck, liver or kidney cancer. CDR3s include the opening cysteine and the closing phenylalanine or tryptophan. Fields, in order: D gene, J gene, V gene, clone size, CDR3 protein, CDR3 DNA. A D gene is named only where the DNA matches it firmly. The size field is filled for only some rows; it gives once, few, many or a size class.

. TRBJ1-1 TRBV9 . CASSVVNTEAFF TGTGCCAGCAGCGTAGTGAACACTGAAGCTTTCTTT
. TRBJ1-1 TRBV5-5 . CASRPGTLNTEAFF TGTGCCAGCAGACCCGGGACACTGAACACTGAAGCTTTCTTT
. TRBJ1-6 TRBV15 . CATSRDFEGTPLHF TGTGCCACCAGCAGAGATTTTGAGGGAACACCCCTCCACTTT
TRBD1 TRBJ1-2 TRBV11-3 . CASSFPGQSYGYTF TGTGCCAGCAGCTTTCCGGGACAGTCCTATGGCTACACCTTC
. TRBJ2-7 TRBV5-1 . CASSTGTSHEQYF TGCGCCAGCAGCACTGGGACAAGCCACGAGCAGTACTTC
. TRBJ1-1 TRBV5-4 . CASSPPLGTEAFF TGTGCCAGCAGCCCCCCCCTGGGTACTGAAGCTTTCTTT
. TRBJ2-7 TRBV10-1 . CASSEEVRPSYEQYF TGCGCCAGCAGTGAAGAGGTGAGACCCTCCTACGAGCAGTACTTC
. TRBJ2-1 TRBV4-1 . CASSQITGIGDNEQFF TGCGCCAGCAGCCAAATTACGGGGATTGGCGACAATGAGCAGTTCTTC
TRBD1 TRBJ2-5 TRBV2 . CASSSHGTEETQYF TGTGCCAGCAGTTCACATGGGACAGAAGAGACCCAGTACTTC
TRBD1 TRBJ1-1 TRBV14 . CASSPDRGNTEAFF TGTGCCAGCAGCCCCGACAGGGGGAACACTGAAGCTTTCTTT
. TRBJ2-7 TRBV19 few CASTQGPGAYEQYF TGTGCCAGTACCCAGGGGCCAGGAGCCTACGAGCAGTACTTC
. TRBJ2-1 TRBV10-2 . CASSLPGLREQFF TGCGCCAGCAGTTTACCGGGACTCCGCGAGCAGTTCTTC
TRBD1 TRBJ2-2 TRBV7-9 . CASSLAVRRTGYHAGELFF TGTGCCAGCAGCTTAGCGGTGAGGCGGACAGGGTACCACGCCGGGGAGCTGTTTTTT
. TRBJ2-1 TRBV9 . CASSVGLHNEQFF TGTGCCAGCAGCGTAGGGCTCCACAATGAGCAGTTCTTC
. TRBJ1-2 TRBV5-4 . CASSLGVSAGGYTF TGTGCCAGCAGCTTAGGAGTCAGCGCTGGCGGCTACACCTTC
. TRBJ1-2 TRBV2 . CARRGGHYGYTF TGTGCCAGGAGGGGGGGCCACTATGGCTACACCTTC
. TRBJ1-2 TRBV6-9 . CASSYSAGGYTF TGTGCCAGCAGTTACTCGGCGGGTGGCTACACCTTC
TRBD2 TRBJ2-5 TRBV19 . CASSMLGGGNQETQYF TGTGCCAGTAGTATGTTGGGCGGGGGAAACCAAGAGACCCAGTACTTC
. TRBJ1-6 TRBV11-2 . CASSLSSGYNSPLHF TGTGCCAGCAGCTTATCGAGCGGATATAATTCACCCCTCCACTTT
. TRBJ2-3 TRBV5-4 . CASRDKGGTDTQYF TGTGCCAGCCGGGATAAGGGAGGTACAGATACGCAGTATTTT
. TRBJ2-2 TRBV7-1 . CASSPREGPGELFF TGTGCCAGCAGCCCCCGCGAGGGTCCCGGGGAGCTGTTTTTT
. TRBJ2-7 TRBV5-6 . CASTVGGSGTYEQYF TGTGCCAGCACCGTGGGAGGTTCGGGTACCTACGAGCAGTACTTC
. TRBJ1-5 TRBV5-1 few CASSFRKYSNQPQHF TGCGCCAGCAGCTTCAGGAAGTATAGCAATCAGCCCCAGCATTTT
. TRBJ2-1 TRBV6-5 . CASSRGMSSYNEQFF TGTGCCAGCTCGAGGGGGATGAGCTCCTACAATGAGCAGTTCTTC
TRBD1 TRBJ2-7 TRBV15 . CATSRDPTGMIYEQYF TGTGCCACCAGCCGCGATCCGACAGGGATGATCTACGAGCAGTACTTC
TRBD2 TRBJ2-3 TRBV4-1 . CASSRTSGSTDTQYF TGCGCCAGCAGCCGGACTAGCGGGAGCACAGATACGCAGTATTTT
. TRBJ1-1 TRBV4-1 . CASSQGAWNTEAFF TGCGCCAGCAGCCAGGGGGCCTGGAACACTGAAGCTTTCTTT
TRBD2 TRBJ2-1 TRBV19 few CASSIRGGVYNEQFF TGTGCCAGTAGTATCCGCGGGGGGGTCTACAATGAGCAGTTCTTC
. TRBJ1-2 TRBV6-6 . CASSYSWGYYGYTF TGTGCCAGCAGTTACTCTTGGGGGTACTATGGCTACACCTTC
TRBD1 TRBJ1-5 TRBV4-1 few CASSSGTGGQPQHF TGCGCCAGCAGCTCCGGGACAGGGGGTCAGCCCCAGCATTTT
. TRBJ2-7 TRBV14 . CASSDRITYEQYF TGTGCCAGCTCGGACAGAATAACCTACGAGCAGTACTTC
. TRBJ1-6 TRBV27 . CASSLRGSPLHF TGTGCCAGCAGTTTAAGAGGCTCACCCCTCCACTTT
. TRBJ2-7 TRBV2 . CASSDPGHRYEQYF TGTGCCAGCAGTGATCCGGGTCATCGCTACGAGCAGTACTTC
TRBD1 TRBJ2-2 TRBV10-1 . CASSEGTEFTGELFF TGCGCCAGCAGTGAGGGGACAGAATTCACCGGGGAGCTGTTTTTT
. TRBJ1-1 TRBV29-1 . CSGTMNTEAFF TGCAGCGGGACAATGAACACTGAAGCTTTCTTT
TRBD1 TRBJ1-1 TRBV7-9 . CASSLLGTGKAFF TGTGCCAGCAGCTTACTGGGGACAGGGAAAGCTTTCTTT
. TRBJ2-3 TRBV7-9 . CASSPIARTDTQYF TGTGCCAGCAGCCCCATTGCACGCACAGATACGCAGTATTTT
TRBD1 TRBJ1-5 TRBV7-9 . CASSSTGGDQPQHF TGTGCCAGCAGCTCCACAGGGGGCGACCAGCCCCAGCATTTT
. TRBJ2-1 TRBV19 . CASSPSTGPEFYNEQFF TGTGCCAGTAGTCCGTCCACAGGGCCCGAATTCTACAATGAGCAGTTCTTC
TRBD1 TRBJ1-5 TRBV19 . CASSIWAGTGQEPQHF TGTGCCAGTAGTATATGGGCCGGGACAGGGCAAGAGCCCCAGCATTTT
TRBD1 TRBJ1-5 TRBV6-9 . CASKRYTGDGQPQHF TGTGCCAGCAAGAGGTATACAGGGGACGGTCAGCCCCAGCATTTT
. TRBJ2-7 TRBV5-8 . CASSLLVGSYEQYF TGTGCCAGCAGCTTGTTGGTCGGCTCCTACGAGCAGTACTTC
. TRBJ2-7 TRBV21-1 . CASSKHGQDPWEQYF TGTGCCAGCAGCAAACATGGACAGGACCCCTGGGAGCAGTACTTC
. TRBJ2-1 TRBV11-3 . CASSSGVAAYNEQFF TGTGCCAGCAGCTCCGGGGTAGCGGCTTACAATGAGCAGTTCTTC
. TRBJ1-1 TRBV6-1 . CASSDVGEDTEAFF TGTGCCAGCAGTGACGTTGGGGAAGACACTGAAGCTTTCTTT
. TRBJ1-1 TRBV2 . CASRSDDAANTEAFF TGTGCCAGCAGGTCGGATGACGCCGCGAACACTGAAGCTTTCTTT
. TRBJ2-5 TRBV15 few CATSRDPQGGETQYF TGTGCCACCAGCAGAGATCCCCAGGGGGGAGAGACCCAGTACTTC
. TRBJ1-6 TRBV2 . CASSLRSSYNSPLHF TGTGCCAGCAGCTTACGTTCCAGCTATAATTCACCCCTCCACTTT
. TRBJ2-1 TRBV5-6 . CASSGLRDEQFF TGTGCCAGCAGCGGACTTAGGGATGAGCAGTTCTTC
. TRBJ1-6 TRBV27 . CASTLLGSGNSPLHF TGTGCCAGCACCCTCCTGGGAAGCGGTAACTCACCCCTCCACTTT
TRBD1 TRBJ2-7 TRBV7-6 . CASSLTYPQGQETYEQYF TGTGCCAGCAGCTTAACGTACCCCCAGGGACAGGAAACCTACGAGCAGTACTTC
. TRBJ1-1 TRBV13 . CASSLSVGTKNTEAFF TGTGCCAGCAGCTTATCCGTTGGCACAAAAAACACTGAAGCTTTCTTT